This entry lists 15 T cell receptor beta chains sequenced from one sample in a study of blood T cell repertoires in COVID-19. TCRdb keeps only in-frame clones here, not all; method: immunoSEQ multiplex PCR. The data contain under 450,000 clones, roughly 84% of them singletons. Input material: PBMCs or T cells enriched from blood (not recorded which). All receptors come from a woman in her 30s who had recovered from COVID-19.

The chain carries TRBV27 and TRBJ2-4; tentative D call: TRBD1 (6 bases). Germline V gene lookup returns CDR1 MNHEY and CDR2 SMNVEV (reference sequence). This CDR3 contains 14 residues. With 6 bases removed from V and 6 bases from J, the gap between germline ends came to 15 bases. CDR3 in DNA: TGTGCCAGCAGGACAGGAGTTTGGGGAAACATTCAGTACTTC. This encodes CASRTGVWGNIQYF.

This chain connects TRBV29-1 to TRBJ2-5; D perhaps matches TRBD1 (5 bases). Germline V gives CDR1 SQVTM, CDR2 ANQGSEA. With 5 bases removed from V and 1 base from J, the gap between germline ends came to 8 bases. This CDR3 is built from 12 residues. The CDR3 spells CSVRQPQETQYF. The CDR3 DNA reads TGCAGCGTTAGACAGCCCCAAGAGACCCAGTACTTC.

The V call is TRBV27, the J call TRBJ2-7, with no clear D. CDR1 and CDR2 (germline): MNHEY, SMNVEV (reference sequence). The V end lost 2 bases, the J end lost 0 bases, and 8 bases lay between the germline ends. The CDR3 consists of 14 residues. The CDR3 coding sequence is TGTGCCAGCAGTTTAACGACACGCTCCTACGAGCAGTACTTC. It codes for CASSLTTRSYEQYF.

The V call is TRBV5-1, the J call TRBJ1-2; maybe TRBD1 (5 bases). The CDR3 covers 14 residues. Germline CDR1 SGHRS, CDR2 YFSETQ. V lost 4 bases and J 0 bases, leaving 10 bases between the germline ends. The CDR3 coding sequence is TGCGCCAGCAGCGAAGTGACAGCTAACTATGGCTACACCTTC. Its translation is CASSEVTANYGYTF.

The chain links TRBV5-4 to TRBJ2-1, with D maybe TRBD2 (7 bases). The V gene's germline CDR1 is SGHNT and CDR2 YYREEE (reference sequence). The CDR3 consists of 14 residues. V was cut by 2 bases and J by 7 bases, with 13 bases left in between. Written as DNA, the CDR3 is TGTGCCAGCAGCTTTTGGGGGGGCGAGAATGAGCAGTTCTTC. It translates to CASSFWGGENEQFF.

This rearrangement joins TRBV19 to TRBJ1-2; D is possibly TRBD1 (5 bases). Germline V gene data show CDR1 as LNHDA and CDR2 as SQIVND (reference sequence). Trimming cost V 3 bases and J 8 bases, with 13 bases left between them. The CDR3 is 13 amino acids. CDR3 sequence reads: CASSIWGGDGYTF. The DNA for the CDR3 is TGTGCCAGTAGTATCTGGGGAGGGGACGGCTACACCTTC.

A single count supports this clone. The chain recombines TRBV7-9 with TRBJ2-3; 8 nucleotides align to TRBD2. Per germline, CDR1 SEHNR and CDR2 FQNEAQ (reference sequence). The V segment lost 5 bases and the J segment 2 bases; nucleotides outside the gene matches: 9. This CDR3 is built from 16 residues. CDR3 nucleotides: TGTGCCAGCAGCCCGCCGGGACTAGATAACACAGATACGCAGTATTTT. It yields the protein CASSPPGLDNTDTQYF.

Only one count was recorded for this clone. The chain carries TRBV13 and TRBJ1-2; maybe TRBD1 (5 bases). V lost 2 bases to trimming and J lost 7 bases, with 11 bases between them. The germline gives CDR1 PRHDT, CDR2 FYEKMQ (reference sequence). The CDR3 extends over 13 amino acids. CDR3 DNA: TGTGCCAGCAGCTTACCAGGGTCCGGTGGCTACACCTTC. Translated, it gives CASSLPGSGGYTF.

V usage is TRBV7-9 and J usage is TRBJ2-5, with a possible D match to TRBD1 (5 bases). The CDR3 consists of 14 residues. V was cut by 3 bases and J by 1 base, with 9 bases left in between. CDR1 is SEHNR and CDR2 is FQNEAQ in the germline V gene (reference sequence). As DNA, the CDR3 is TGTGCCAGCAGCTTCCCGACAGCCCAAGAGACCCAGTACTTC. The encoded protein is CASSFPTAQETQYF.

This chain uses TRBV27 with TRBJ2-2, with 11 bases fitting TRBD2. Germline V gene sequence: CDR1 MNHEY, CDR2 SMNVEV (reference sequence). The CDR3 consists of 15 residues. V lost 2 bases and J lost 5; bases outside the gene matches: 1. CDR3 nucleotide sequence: TGTGCCAGCAGTTTACTAGCGGGAGGAACCGGGGAGCTGTTTTTT. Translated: CASSLLAGGTGELFF.

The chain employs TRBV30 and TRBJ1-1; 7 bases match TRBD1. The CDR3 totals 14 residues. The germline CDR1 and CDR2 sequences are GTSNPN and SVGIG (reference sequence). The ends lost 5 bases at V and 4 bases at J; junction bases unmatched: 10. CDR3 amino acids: CAWGHRGRSTEAFF. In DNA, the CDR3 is TGTGCCTGGGGACACAGGGGAAGGAGCACTGAAGCTTTCTTT.

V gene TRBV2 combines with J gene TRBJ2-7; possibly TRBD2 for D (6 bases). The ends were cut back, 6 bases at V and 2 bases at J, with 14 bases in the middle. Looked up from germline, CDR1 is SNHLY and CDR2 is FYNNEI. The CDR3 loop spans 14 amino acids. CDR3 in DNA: TGTGCCAGCAGAGCCGGGAGCGGCGCCTACGAGCAGTACTTC. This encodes CASRAGSGAYEQYF.

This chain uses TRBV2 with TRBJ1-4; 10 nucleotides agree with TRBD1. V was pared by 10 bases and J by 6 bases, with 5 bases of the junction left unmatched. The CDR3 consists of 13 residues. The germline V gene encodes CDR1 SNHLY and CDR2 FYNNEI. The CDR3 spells CAISGTGDEKLFF. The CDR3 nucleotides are TGTGCCATTTCCGGGACAGGGGATGAAAAACTGTTTTTT.

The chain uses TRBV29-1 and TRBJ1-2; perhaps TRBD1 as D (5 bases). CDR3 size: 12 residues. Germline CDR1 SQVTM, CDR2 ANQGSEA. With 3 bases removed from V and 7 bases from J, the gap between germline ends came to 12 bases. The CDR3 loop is CSVEGTEGGYTF. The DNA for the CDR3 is TGCAGCGTTGAGGGGACGGAGGGTGGCTACACCTTC.

CDR3 region: CASSEGGDTEAFF. CDR3 in DNA: TGTGCCAGCAGTGAAGGGGGGGACACTGAAGCTTTCTTT. The rearrangement links TRBV25-1 to TRBJ1-1; D perhaps matches TRBD1 (5 bases). There are 13 residues in the CDR3. V lost 2 bases to trimming and J lost 3 bases, with 7 bases between them. In germline, CDR1 is MGHDK, CDR2 SYGVNS.